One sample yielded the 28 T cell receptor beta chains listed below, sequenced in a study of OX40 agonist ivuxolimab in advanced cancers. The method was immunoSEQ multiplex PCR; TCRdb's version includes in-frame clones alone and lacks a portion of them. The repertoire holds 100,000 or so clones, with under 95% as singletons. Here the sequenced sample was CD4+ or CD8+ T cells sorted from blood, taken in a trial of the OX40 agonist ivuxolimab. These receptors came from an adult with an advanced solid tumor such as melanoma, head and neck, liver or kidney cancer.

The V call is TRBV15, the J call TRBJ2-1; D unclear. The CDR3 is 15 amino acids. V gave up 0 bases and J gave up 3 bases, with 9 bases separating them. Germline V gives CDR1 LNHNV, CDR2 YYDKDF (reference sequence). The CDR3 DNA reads TGTGCCACCAGCAGAGACCCCCTCGGCTACAATGAGCAGTTCTTC. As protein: CATSRDPLGYNEQFF.

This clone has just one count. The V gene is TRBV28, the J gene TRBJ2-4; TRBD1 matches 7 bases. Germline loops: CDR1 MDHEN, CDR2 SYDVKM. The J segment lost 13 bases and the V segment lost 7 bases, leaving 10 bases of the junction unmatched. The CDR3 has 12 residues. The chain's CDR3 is CASTGTASSQYF. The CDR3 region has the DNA TGTGCCAGCACCGGGACAGCCTCTTCGCAGTACTTC.

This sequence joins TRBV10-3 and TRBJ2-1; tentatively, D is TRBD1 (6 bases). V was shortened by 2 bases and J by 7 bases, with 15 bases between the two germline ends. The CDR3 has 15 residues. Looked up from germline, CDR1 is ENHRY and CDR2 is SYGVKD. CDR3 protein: CAISEPQTGRNEQFF. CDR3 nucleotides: TGTGCCATCAGTGAGCCTCAAACAGGGCGTAATGAGCAGTTCTTC.

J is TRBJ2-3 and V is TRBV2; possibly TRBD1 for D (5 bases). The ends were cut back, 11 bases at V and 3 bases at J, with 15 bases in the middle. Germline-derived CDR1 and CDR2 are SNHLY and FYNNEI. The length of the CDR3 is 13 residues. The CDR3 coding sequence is TGTGCCTCCTCCCAGGGCTGGACAGATACGCAGTATTTT. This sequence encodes CASSQGWTDTQYF.

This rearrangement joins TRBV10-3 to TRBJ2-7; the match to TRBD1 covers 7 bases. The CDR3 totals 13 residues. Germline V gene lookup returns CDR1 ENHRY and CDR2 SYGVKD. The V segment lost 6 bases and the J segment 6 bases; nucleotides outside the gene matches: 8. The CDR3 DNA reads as TGTGCCATCAGGGCGACAGGGTCTGCCGAGCAGTACTTC. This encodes CAIRATGSAEQYF.

This CDR3 reads CASRFKSGTEAFF. The CDR3 bases are TGTGCCAGCAGGTTCAAAAGTGGCACTGAAGCTTTCTTT. The V call is TRBV6-5, the J call TRBJ1-1; D not resolved. Germline V gives CDR1 MNHEY, CDR2 SVGAGI. This CDR3 contains 13 residues. The V and J ends lost 6 bases and 4 bases respectively, with 12 bases between them.

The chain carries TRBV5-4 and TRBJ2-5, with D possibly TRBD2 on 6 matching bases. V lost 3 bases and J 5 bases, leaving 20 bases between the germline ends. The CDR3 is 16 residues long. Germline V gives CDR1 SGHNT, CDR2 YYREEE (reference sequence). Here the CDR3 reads CASSSRTGGYPETQYF. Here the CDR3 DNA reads TGTGCCAGCAGCTCGCGGACTGGAGGGTACCCGGAGACCCAGTACTTC.

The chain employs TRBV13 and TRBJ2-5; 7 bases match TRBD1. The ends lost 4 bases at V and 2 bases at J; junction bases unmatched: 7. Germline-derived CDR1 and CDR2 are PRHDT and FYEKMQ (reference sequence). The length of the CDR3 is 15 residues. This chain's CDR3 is CASSSRTGWQETQYF. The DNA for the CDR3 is TGTGCCAGCAGCTCCAGGACAGGTTGGCAAGAGACCCAGTACTTC.

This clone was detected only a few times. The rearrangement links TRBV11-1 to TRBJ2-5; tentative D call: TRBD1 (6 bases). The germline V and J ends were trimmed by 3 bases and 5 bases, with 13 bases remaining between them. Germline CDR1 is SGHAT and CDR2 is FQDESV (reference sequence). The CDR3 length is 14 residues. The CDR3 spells CASSFDRRGETQYF. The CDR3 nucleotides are TGTGCCAGCAGCTTCGACAGGCGAGGGGAGACCCAGTACTTC.

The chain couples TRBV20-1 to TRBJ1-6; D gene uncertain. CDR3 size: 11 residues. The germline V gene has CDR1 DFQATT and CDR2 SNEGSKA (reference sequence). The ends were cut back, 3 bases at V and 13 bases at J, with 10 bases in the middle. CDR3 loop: CSASPLSPLHF. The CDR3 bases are TGCAGTGCTAGCCCCCTTTCGCCCCTCCACTTT.

The CDR3 protein is CAWRGEVNEKLFF. The CDR3 DNA reads TGTGCCTGGAGGGGGGAGGTGAACGAAAAACTGTTTTTT. The chain joins TRBV30 to TRBJ1-4; D might be TRBD1 (5 bases). Trimming removed 3 bases at V and 8 bases at J, with 13 bases between. The germline V gene encodes CDR1 GTSNPN and CDR2 SVGIG (reference sequence). This CDR3 comprises 13 residues.

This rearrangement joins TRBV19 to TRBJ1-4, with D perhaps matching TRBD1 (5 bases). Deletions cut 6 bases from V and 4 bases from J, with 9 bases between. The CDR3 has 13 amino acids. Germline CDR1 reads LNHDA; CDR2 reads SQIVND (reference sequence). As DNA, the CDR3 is TGTGCCAGTAGCTCGGGGGATAATGAAAAACTGTTTTTT. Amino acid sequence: CASSSGDNEKLFF.

The CDR3 protein is CASSYFSGWAEAFF. The CDR3 DNA is TGTGCCAGCAGTTACTTCTCAGGGTGGGCTGAAGCTTTCTTT. This rearrangement joins TRBV6-6 to TRBJ1-1, with D possibly matching TRBD1 (5 bases). Germline CDR1 MNHNY, CDR2 SVGAGI (reference sequence). Between the trimmed V and J ends, which lost 1 base and 6 bases, there was a span of 12 bases. The CDR3 length is 14 residues.

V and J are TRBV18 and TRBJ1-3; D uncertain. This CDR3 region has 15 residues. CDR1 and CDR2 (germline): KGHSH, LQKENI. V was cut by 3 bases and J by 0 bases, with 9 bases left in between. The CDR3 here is CASSPEALSGNTIYF. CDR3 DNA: TGTGCCAGCTCACCCGAAGCGCTCTCTGGAAACACCATATATTTT.

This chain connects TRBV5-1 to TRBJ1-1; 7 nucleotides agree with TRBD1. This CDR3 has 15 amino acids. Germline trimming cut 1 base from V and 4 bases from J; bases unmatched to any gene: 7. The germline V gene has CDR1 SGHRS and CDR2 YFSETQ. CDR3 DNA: TGCGCCAGCAGCTTGTACCAGGGGGTTGCCACTGAAGCTTTCTTT. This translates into CASSLYQGVATEAFF.

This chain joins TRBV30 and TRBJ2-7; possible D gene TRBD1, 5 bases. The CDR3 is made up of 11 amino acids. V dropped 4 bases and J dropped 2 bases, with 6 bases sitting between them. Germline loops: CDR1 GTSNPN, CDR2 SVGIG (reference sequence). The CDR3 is CAWMDTYEQYF. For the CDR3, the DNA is TGTGCCTGGATGGACACCTACGAGCAGTACTTC.

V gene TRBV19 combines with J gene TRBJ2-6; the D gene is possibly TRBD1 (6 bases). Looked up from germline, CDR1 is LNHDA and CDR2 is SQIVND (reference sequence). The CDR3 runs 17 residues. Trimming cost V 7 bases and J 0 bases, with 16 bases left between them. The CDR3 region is CASIHRRTDSGANVLTF. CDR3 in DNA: TGTGCCAGTATCCACCGGAGGACAGACTCTGGGGCCAACGTCCTGACTTTC.

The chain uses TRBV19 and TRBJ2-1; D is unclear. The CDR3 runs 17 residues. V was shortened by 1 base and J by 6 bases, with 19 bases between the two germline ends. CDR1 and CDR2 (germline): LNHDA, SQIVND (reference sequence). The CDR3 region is CASSIVGQPIVVNEQFF. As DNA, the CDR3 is TGTGCCAGTAGTATAGTTGGGCAGCCGATAGTAGTCAATGAGCAGTTCTTC.

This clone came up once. The CDR3 DNA reads TGTGCCAGCAGCCGCGGACAGGGCACAGATACGCAGTATTTT. Protein sequence: CASSRGQGTDTQYF. The chain is built from TRBV11-2 and TRBJ2-3, with 7 bases identical to TRBD1. Germline trimming cut 5 bases from V and 1 base from J; bases unmatched to any gene: 3. The germline V gene has CDR1 SGHAT and CDR2 FQNNGV. CDR3 length: 14 amino acids.

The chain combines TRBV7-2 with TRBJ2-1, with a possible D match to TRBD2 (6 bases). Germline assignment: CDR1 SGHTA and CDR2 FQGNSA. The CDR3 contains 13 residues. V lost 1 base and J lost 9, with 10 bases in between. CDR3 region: CASSLGRGSEQFF. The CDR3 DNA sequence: TGTGCCAGCAGCTTAGGCCGGGGGAGTGAGCAGTTCTTC.

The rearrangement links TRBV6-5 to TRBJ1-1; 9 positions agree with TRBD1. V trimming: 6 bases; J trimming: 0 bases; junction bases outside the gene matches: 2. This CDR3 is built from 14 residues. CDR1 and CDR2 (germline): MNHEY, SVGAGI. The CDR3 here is CASSGQGLNTEAFF. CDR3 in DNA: TGTGCCAGCAGCGGACAGGGGTTGAACACTGAAGCTTTCTTT.

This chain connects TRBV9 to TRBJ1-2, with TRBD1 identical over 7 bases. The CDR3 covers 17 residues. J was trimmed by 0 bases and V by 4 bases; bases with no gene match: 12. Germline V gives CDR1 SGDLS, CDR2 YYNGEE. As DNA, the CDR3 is TGTGCCAGCAGCCTCACAGGGGAATATTCCCCTAACTATGGCTACACCTTC. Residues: CASSLTGEYSPNYGYTF.

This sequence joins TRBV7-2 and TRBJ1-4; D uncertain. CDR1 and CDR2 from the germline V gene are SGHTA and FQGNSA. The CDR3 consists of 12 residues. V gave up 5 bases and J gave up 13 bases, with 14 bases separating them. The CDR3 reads CASSITDGRLFF. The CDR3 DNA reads TGTGCCAGCAGCATAACGGACGGGAGACTGTTTTTT.

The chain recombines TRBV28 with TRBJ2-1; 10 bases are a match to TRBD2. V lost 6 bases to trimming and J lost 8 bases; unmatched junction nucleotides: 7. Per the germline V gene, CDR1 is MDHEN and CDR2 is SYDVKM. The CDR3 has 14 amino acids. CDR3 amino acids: CASRLAGVVDEQFF. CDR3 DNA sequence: TGTGCCAGCAGGCTAGCGGGAGTGGTCGATGAGCAGTTCTTC. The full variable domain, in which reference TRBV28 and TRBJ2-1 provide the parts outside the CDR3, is DVKVTQSSRYLVKRTGEKVFLECVQDMDHENMFWYRQDPGLGLRLIYFSYDVKMKEKGDIPEGYSVSREKKERFSLILESASTNQTSMYLCASRLAGVVDEQFFGPGTRLTVL.

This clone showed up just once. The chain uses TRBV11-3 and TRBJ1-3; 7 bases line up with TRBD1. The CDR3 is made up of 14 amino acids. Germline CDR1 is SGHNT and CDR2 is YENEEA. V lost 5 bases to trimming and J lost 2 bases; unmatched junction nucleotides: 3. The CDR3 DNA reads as TGTGCCAGCAGCAAAGGGGGCGCTGGAAACACCATATATTTT. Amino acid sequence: CASSKGGAGNTIYF.

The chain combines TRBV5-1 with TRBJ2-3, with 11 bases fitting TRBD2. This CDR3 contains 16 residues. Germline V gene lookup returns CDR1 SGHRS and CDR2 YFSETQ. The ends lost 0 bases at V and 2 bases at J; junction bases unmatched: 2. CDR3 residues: CASSLEGLADTDTQYF. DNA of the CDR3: TGCGCCAGCAGCTTGGAGGGACTAGCGGACACAGATACGCAGTATTTT.

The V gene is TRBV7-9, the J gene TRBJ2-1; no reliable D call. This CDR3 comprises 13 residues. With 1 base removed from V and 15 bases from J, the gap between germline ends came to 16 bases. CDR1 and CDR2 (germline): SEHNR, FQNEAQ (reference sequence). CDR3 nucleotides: TGTGCCAGCAGCTTAGACGACCAACTACGGCGGTTCTTC. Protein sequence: CASSLDDQLRRFF.

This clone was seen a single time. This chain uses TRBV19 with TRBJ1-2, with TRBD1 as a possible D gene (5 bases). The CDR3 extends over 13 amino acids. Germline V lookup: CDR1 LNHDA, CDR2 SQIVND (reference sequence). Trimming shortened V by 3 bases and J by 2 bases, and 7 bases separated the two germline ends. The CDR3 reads CASSMDINYGYTF. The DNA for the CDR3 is TGTGCCAGTAGTATGGACATCAACTATGGCTACACCTTC.